This T cell receptor beta chain was sequenced for a study of Ad26.COV2.S vaccination and SARS-CoV-2 variants. Looked up from germline, CDR1 is SGHAT and CDR2 is FQNNGV. The CDR3 is 13 residues long. V was trimmed by 5 bases and J by 5 bases, leaving 12 bases between them. The table came from immunoSEQ multiplex PCR; TCRdb's copy has only in-frame clones and leaves some out. The sample shows about 390,000 clones, 88% of them seen only once. Treatment specified: some 20 received Ad26.COV2.S at low or high dose, single or two shots; about 5 received placebo; per-sample allocation not given. Each sample was drawn 63 days after the first injection (of vaccine or placebo). About this clone itself: The sample holds other DNA sequences that translate to the same CDR3.

The clonotype originates from a person between 18 and 65 years old who received the Ad26.COV2.S COVID-19 vaccine or a placebo. The sample here was peripheral blood, taken in a trial of Ad26.COV2.S vaccine versus placebo. The chain carries TRBV11-2 and TRBJ1-2; TRBD1 is a possible D gene (6 bases). In DNA form, the CDR3 reads TGTGCCAGCAGCCCCGGACAGAATTATGGCTACACCTTC. Amino acids: CASSPGQNYGYTF.